Each of the 26 T cell receptor beta chains below was sequenced from the same sample in a study of blood T cell repertoires in COVID-19. Profiled with immunoSEQ multiplex PCR; TCRdb holds only in-frame clones, not every one. The data contain approximately 150,000 clones, about 86% of them singletons. What was sequenced was peripheral blood. The receptors shown here come from a woman in her forties or fifties with active or convalescent COVID-19.

This rearrangement joins TRBV27 to TRBJ1-6; D may be TRBD1 (6 bases). The length of the CDR3 is 15 residues. Germline CDR1 MNHEY, CDR2 SMNVEV (reference sequence). The V end was cut by 5 bases, the J end by 7 bases, with 15 bases between. DNA of the CDR3: TGTGCCAGCAGTCCCCTGGGGGGGCGAAATTCACCCCTCCACTTT. Its protein is CASSPLGGRNSPLHF.

The rearrangement joins TRBV7-3 to TRBJ2-1; a weak D match, TRBD1 (6 bases). From germline, CDR1 is SGHTA and CDR2 FQGTGA. The V end lost 5 bases, the J end lost 2 bases, and 13 bases lay between the germline ends. This CDR3 region has 15 residues. This CDR3 is CASSTNREPYNEQFF. CDR3 nucleotide sequence: TGTGCCAGCAGCACGAACAGGGAACCCTACAATGAGCAGTTCTTC.

V usage is TRBV12-3 or TRBV12-4 and J usage is TRBJ1-2; D is ambiguous. CDR3 length: 12 residues. Between the trimmed V and J ends, which lost 6 bases and 4 bases, there was a span of 9 bases. The CDR3 coding sequence is TGTGCCAGCAGACTAACCGGCTATGGCTACACCTTC. Protein sequence: CASRLTGYGYTF.

This chain joins TRBV9 and TRBJ1-2, with D possibly being TRBD1 (6 bases). Deletions cut 5 bases from V and 4 bases from J, with 12 bases between. Germline loops: CDR1 SGDLS, CDR2 YYNGEE. The CDR3 contains 13 residues. The CDR3 loop is CASSETDSYGYTF. CDR3 coding DNA: TGTGCCAGCAGTGAGACGGACAGCTATGGCTACACCTTC.

In DNA, the CDR3 is TGTGCCAGCAGTGAAGAAAGGGCTAGGGCGGGTTACAATGAGCAGTTCTTC. Amino acid sequence: CASSEERARAGYNEQFF. This sequence joins TRBV25-1 and TRBJ2-1; D is perhaps TRBD2 (5 bases). The germline V gene encodes CDR1 MGHDK and CDR2 SYGVNS. The CDR3 sequence is 17 residues long. V was clipped by 2 bases and J by 4 bases, with 18 bases between them.

The chain employs TRBV5-6 and TRBJ1-1; TRBD1 aligns across 10 bases. This CDR3 is 17 amino acids long. From germline, CDR1 is SGHDT and CDR2 YYEEEE. V dropped 0 bases and J dropped 3; count of bases not matched to a gene: 8. This CDR3 reads CASSLGQGANFHTEAFF. The CDR3 nucleotides are TGTGCCAGCAGCTTGGGACAGGGGGCGAACTTTCACACTGAAGCTTTCTTT.

CDR3 DNA sequence: TGTGCCAGCAGCGACATCTTCAGTATCTACGAGCAGTACTTC. Its translation is CASSDIFSIYEQYF. The genes are TRBV7-2 and TRBJ2-7; no reliable D call. The length of the CDR3 is 14 residues. Per germline, CDR1 SGHTA and CDR2 FQGNSA. V lost 5 bases and J lost 3, with 14 bases in between. Filled out from reference TRBV7-2 and TRBJ2-7, the complete variable domain reads GAGVSQSPSNKVTEKGKDVELRCDPISGHTALYWYRQSLGQGLEFLIYFQGNSAPDKSGLPSDRFSAERTGGSVSTLTIQRTQQEDSAVYLCASSDIFSIYEQYFGPGTRLTVT.

This clone was detected once. The gene calls are TRBV19 and TRBJ2-1; a possible D gene is TRBD1 (6 bases). Germline V gene sequence: CDR1 LNHDA, CDR2 SQIVND (reference sequence). The CDR3 runs 16 residues. Trimming took 5 bases from V and 9 from J, leaving 23 bases between them. CDR3 nucleotides: TGTGCCAGTAGTCCTTTTGCAGGGGACATGGTTTTTGAGCAGTTCTTC. Encoded protein: CASSPFAGDMVFEQFF.

The chain joins TRBV6-2 or TRBV6-3 to TRBJ1-5; 9 bases match TRBD1. From germline, CDR1 is MNHEY and CDR2 SVGEGT. With 1 base clipped from V and 1 base from J, the junction kept 5 bases outside the gene matches. The CDR3 totals 17 residues. This chain's CDR3 is CASSYWRGQGSNQPQHF. The CDR3, as DNA: TGTGCCAGCAGTTACTGGAGGGGACAGGGAAGCAATCAGCCCCAGCATTTT.

This clone was recorded a few times. The gene calls are TRBV7-2 and TRBJ2-7, with 9 nucleotides matching TRBD1. V lost 1 base to trimming and J lost 5 bases; unmatched junction nucleotides: 9. Germline V lookup: CDR1 SGHTA, CDR2 FQGNSA. The CDR3 totals 16 residues. The CDR3 spells CASSLGLTGTGNEQYF. In DNA, the CDR3 is TGTGCCAGCAGCTTAGGCCTTACCGGGACAGGGAACGAGCAGTACTTC.

This clone turned up a few times. The chain is built from TRBV4-1 and TRBJ2-5; D possibly corresponds to TRBD2 (6 bases). The CDR3 has 15 residues. V dropped 4 bases and J dropped 5 bases, with 17 bases sitting between them. In germline, CDR1 is MGHRA, CDR2 YSYEKL. CDR3 coding DNA: TGCGCCAGCAGCCGGTCTACTAGCACGGGCGAGACCCAGTACTTC. Translating gives CASSRSTSTGETQYF.

The gene calls are TRBV5-4 and TRBJ1-6; D perhaps matches TRBD1 (5 bases). The CDR3 runs 16 residues. V was trimmed by 1 base and J by 13 bases, leaving 21 bases between them. CDR1 SGHNT and CDR2 YYREEE come from the germline V gene (reference sequence). CDR3: CASSLRQGGGIAPLHF. The CDR3 DNA follows: TGTGCCAGCAGCTTGAGGCAGGGCGGGGGAATAGCGCCCCTCCACTTT.

J is TRBJ2-1 and V is TRBV18, with 10 positions matching TRBD1. The length of the CDR3 is 18 residues. The V gene's germline CDR1 is KGHSH and CDR2 LQKENI. V lost 2 bases to trimming and J lost 5 bases; unmatched junction nucleotides: 12. The CDR3 region has the DNA TGTGCCAGCTCACCAAAGGACAGGGGGGTCTCTGTGAACAATGAGCAGTTCTTC. This codes for CASSPKDRGVSVNNEQFF.

DNA for the CDR3: TGTGCCAGCAGTGAAGCCGGGACAGGATACTACGAGCAGTACTTC. The encoded protein is CASSEAGTGYYEQYF. V is TRBV2 and J is TRBJ2-7; 8 bases fit TRBD1. The ends lost 0 bases at V and 3 bases at J; junction bases unmatched: 4. The germline V gene encodes CDR1 SNHLY and CDR2 FYNNEI. This CDR3 is built from 15 residues. Filled out from reference TRBV2 and TRBJ2-7, the complete variable domain reads EPEVTQTPSHQVTQMGQEVILRCVPISNHLYFYWYRQILGQKVEFLVSFYNNEISEKSEIFDDQFSVERPDGSNFTLKIRSTKLEDSAMYFCASSEAGTGYYEQYFGPGTRLTVT.

The chain joins TRBV7-9 to TRBJ1-1, with TRBD1 as a possible D gene (5 bases). This CDR3 contains 16 residues. Germline CDR1 is SEHNR and CDR2 is FQNEAQ (reference sequence). V gave up 5 bases and J gave up 0 bases, with 16 bases separating them. CDR3 sequence (DNA): TGTGCCAGCAGCCCAGCTGGGGGGGGTTTGAACACTGAAGCTTTCTTT. It yields the protein CASSPAGGGLNTEAFF.

The chain carries TRBV18 and TRBJ2-7, with D hard to call. This CDR3 is 15 amino acids long. Germline assignment: CDR1 KGHSH and CDR2 LQKENI. Trimming pared 5 bases from V and 3 bases from J, leaving 17 bases between. DNA of the CDR3: TGTGCCAGCTCATCCATCATCGACAAGAACTACGAGCAGTACTTC. Its translation: CASSSIIDKNYEQYF.

V usage is TRBV7-9 and J usage is TRBJ2-1; 8 nucleotides agree with TRBD2. V was pared by 2 bases and J by 6 bases, with 6 bases of the junction left unmatched. This CDR3 has 15 residues. Germline CDR1 SEHNR, CDR2 FQNEAQ (reference sequence). As DNA, the CDR3 is TGTGCCAGCAGCTTAAGCCGGGGGGGCCTCAATGAGCAGTTCTTC. Translated: CASSLSRGGLNEQFF.

The rearrangement links TRBV30 to TRBJ1-1, with D hard to call. CDR1 is GTSNPN and CDR2 is SVGIG in the germline V gene (reference sequence). V was pared by 3 bases and J by 0 bases, with 17 bases between. The CDR3 runs 16 residues. The CDR3 nucleotides read TGTGCCTGGAGCGTTGCTCTTACTTCTTTGAACACTGAAGCTTTCTTT. Residues: CAWSVALTSLNTEAFF. The variable domain in full, with the rest retrieved from reference TRBV30 and TRBJ1-1, is SQTIHQWPATLVQPVGSPLSLECTVEGTSNPNLYWYRQAAGRGLQLLFYSVGIGQISSEVPQNLSASRPQDRQFILSSKKLLLSDSGFYLCAWSVALTSLNTEAFFGQGTRLTVV.

The V call is TRBV30, the J call TRBJ1-4; D uncertain. The V end was cut by 3 bases, the J end by 7 bases, with 6 bases between. CDR3 length: 11 residues. The V gene's germline CDR1 is GTSNPN and CDR2 SVGIG (reference sequence). DNA of the CDR3: TGTGCCTGGAGGGACTTTGAAAAACTGTTTTTT. Its protein is CAWRDFEKLFF.

The chain employs TRBV30 and TRBJ1-5; D remains unclear. Germline CDR1 and CDR2: GTSNPN and SVGIG (reference sequence). This CDR3 has 18 residues. The V and J ends lost 1 base and 0 bases respectively, with 19 bases between them. The CDR3 here is CAWSGRTWAGNSNQPQHF. For the CDR3, the DNA is TGTGCCTGGAGTGGCCGGACTTGGGCGGGTAATAGCAATCAGCCCCAGCATTTT.

V is TRBV7-4 and J is TRBJ1-3; 7 bases map to TRBD1. Germline loops: CDR1 SGHVT, CDR2 SQSDAQ. Losses at the gene ends were 4 bases for V and 4 bases for J; bases not matched to a gene: 7. The CDR3 is made up of 15 amino acids. CDR3 bases: TGTGCCAGCAGCTCTCACAGGGGACCCGGAAACACCATATATTTT. The encoded protein is CASSSHRGPGNTIYF.

Here the CDR3 DNA reads TGTGCCAGCTCAGGACAGGGTAGCTATGGCTACACCTTC. As protein: CASSGQGSYGYTF. The V call is TRBV18, the J call TRBJ1-2, with 8 bases fitting TRBD1. V shed 5 bases and J 4 bases; nucleotides not matched to a gene: 3. Germline-derived CDR1 and CDR2 are KGHSH and LQKENI. The CDR3 is made up of 13 amino acids.

This clone was observed a single time. This chain links TRBV4-1 with TRBJ2-1, with 11 bases identical to TRBD1. Germline V gene data show CDR1 as MGHRA and CDR2 as YSYEKL. The CDR3 spans 15 residues. V lost 1 base, J lost 7 bases, and 3 bases stayed unmatched. CDR3 amino acids: CASSQAGQGVNEQFF. Here the CDR3 DNA reads TGCGCCAGCAGCCAAGCGGGACAGGGGGTAAATGAGCAGTTCTTC.

V gene TRBV28 combines with J gene TRBJ1-1; possible D gene TRBD1, 5 bases. CDR1 is MDHEN, CDR2 SYDVKM, per germline. This CDR3 is built from 12 residues. The V gene lost 8 bases and the J gene lost 1 base, with 8 bases spanning the gap. The CDR3 here is CASLQANTEAFF. Written as DNA, the CDR3 is TGTGCCAGCTTACAGGCGAACACTGAAGCTTTCTTT. The full variable domain, rest sourced from reference TRBV28 and TRBJ1-1, is DVKVTQSSRYLVKRTGEKVFLECVQDMDHENMFWYRQDPGLGLRLIYFSYDVKMKEKGDIPEGYSVSREKKERFSLILESASTNQTSMYLCASLQANTEAFFGQGTRLTVV.

This clone was found a few times. V gene TRBV19 combines with J gene TRBJ1-1; TRBD1 aligns across 12 bases. The germline V gene has CDR1 LNHDA and CDR2 SQIVND (reference sequence). V dropped 5 bases and J dropped 0; count of bases not matched to a gene: 7. CDR3 length: 17 amino acids. DNA for the CDR3: TGTGCCAGTAGTGGGGACAGGGGGCATCAAATGAACACTGAAGCTTTCTTT. Its protein product is CASSGDRGHQMNTEAFF.

This clone appeared once. V and J are TRBV27 and TRBJ2-7, with D maybe TRBD2 (5 bases). V was shortened by 6 bases and J by 3 bases, with 24 bases between the two germline ends. The CDR3 extends over 17 amino acids. The germline CDR1 and CDR2 sequences are MNHEY and SMNVEV (reference sequence). CDR3 DNA sequence: TGTGCCAGCAGCTCCCTAACTGCACTCTCGGGAAACTACGAGCAGTACTTC. This translates into CASSSLTALSGNYEQYF.